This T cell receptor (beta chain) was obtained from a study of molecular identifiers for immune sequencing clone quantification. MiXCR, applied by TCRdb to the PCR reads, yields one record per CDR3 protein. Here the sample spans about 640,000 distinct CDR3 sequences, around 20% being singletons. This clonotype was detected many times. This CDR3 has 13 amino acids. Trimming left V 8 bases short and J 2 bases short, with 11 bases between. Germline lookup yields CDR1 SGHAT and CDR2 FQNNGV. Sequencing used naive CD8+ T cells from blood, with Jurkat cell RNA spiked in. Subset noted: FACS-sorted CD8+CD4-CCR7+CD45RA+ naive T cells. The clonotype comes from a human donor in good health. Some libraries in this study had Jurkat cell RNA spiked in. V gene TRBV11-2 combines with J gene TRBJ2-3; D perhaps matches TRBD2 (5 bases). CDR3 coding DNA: TGTGCCAGCGCGGGTCCTCACACAGATACGCAGTATTTT. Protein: CASAGPHTDTQYF.